The TCR beta chain described here comes from a study of Graves' ophthalmopathy and Graves' hyperthyroidism. General observations from the study: A model of 13 signatures distinguished ophthalmopathy from stable hyperthyroidism at about 86% sensitivity and about 80% specificity. Ophthalmopathy progression prediction by the model yielded a sensitivity of around 68% and a specificity of under 80%.

A note on this clonotype: Its target is unknown.

In donors with ophthalmopathy, activity was moderate-to-severe, with CAS ≥3, NOSPECS ≥4 and duration under 3 months. Clinical symptoms, serum thyroxine, TRAb, thyroid ultrasound and orbital computed tomography determined diagnosis. The ends were cut back, 0 bases at V and 7 bases at J, with 7 bases in the middle. CDR1 is LNHDA and CDR2 is SQIVND in the germline V gene (reference sequence). This CDR3 has 14 residues. The authors amplified TCR beta CDR3 regions from RNA transcripts. Investigators did first-round RT-PCR with HTBI primers, then second-round multiplex PCR. TCRdb redid the calling of the multiplex PCR reads with MiXCR, one entry per CDR3 protein. The sample contains hundreds of thousands of distinct CDR3 sequences, about two fifths of which appear only once.

This chain joins TRBV19 and TRBJ1-6; no clear D gene. The TCR was taken from an adult man with Graves' ophthalmopathy. The sequencing sample was made of peripheral blood. The CDR3 sequence: CASSIEVLNSPLHF. The CDR3 DNA is TGTGCCAGTAGTATAGAGGTCCTAAATTCACCCCTCCACTTT.